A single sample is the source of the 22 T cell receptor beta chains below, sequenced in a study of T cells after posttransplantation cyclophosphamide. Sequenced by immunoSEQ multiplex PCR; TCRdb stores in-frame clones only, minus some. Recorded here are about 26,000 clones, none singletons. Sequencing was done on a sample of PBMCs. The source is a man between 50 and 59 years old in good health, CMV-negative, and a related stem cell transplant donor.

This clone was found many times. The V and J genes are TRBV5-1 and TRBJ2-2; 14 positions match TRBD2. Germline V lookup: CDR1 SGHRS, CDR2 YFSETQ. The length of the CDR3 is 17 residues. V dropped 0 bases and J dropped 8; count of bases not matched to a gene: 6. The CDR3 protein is CASSLAGTSGGFGELFF. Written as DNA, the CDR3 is TGCGCCAGCAGCTTGGCCGGGACTAGCGGGGGTTTTGGGGAGCTGTTTTTT.

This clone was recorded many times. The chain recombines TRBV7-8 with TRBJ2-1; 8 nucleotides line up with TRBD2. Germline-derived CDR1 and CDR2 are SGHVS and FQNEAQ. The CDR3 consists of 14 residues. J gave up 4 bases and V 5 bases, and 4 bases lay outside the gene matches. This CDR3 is CASSPSGGYNEQFF. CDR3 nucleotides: TGTGCCAGCAGCCCCAGCGGGGGTTACAATGAGCAGTTCTTC.

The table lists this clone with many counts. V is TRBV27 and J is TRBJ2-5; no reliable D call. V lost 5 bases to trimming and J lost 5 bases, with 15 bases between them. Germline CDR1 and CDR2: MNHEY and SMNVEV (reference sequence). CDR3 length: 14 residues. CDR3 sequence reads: CASSPRRVRETQYF. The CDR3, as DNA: TGTGCCAGCAGTCCTCGTCGGGTACGGGAGACCCAGTACTTC.

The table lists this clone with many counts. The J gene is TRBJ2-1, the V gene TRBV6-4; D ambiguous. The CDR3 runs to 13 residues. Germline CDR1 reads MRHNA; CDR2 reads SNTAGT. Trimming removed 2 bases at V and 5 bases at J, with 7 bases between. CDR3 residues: CASSDTENNEQFF. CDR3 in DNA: TGTGCCAGCAGTGACACGGAGAACAATGAGCAGTTCTTC.

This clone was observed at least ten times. CDR3 amino acids: CASSGSSRRSGELFF. The CDR3, as DNA: TGTGCCAGCAGTGGCTCTTCGCGCCGGTCCGGGGAGCTGTTTTTT. The rearrangement uses TRBV25-1 and TRBJ2-2; D is ambiguous. V lost 4 bases and J 6 bases, leaving 15 bases between the germline ends. This CDR3 comprises 15 residues. CDR1 is MGHDK and CDR2 is SYGVNS in the germline V gene.

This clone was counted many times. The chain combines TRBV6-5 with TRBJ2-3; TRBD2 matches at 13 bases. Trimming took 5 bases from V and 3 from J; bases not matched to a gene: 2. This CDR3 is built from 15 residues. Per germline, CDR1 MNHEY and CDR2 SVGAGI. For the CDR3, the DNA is TGTGCCAGCAGTGGGACTAGCGGGGTGACAGATACGCAGTATTTT. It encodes CASSGTSGVTDTQYF.

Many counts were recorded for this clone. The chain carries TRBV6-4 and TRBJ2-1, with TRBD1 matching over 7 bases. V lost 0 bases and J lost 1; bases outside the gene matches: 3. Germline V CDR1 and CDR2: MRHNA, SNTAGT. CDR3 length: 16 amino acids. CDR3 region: CASSDSRRGSYNEQFF. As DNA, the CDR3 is TGTGCCAGCAGTGACTCGCGCAGGGGGTCCTACAATGAGCAGTTCTTC.

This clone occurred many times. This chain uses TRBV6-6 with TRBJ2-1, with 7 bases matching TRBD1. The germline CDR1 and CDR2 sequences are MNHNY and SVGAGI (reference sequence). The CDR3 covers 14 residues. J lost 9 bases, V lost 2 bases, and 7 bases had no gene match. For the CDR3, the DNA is TGTGCCAGCAGTTACGCGGCAGGGGGAAGTGAGCAGTTCTTC. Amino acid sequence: CASSYAAGGSEQFF.

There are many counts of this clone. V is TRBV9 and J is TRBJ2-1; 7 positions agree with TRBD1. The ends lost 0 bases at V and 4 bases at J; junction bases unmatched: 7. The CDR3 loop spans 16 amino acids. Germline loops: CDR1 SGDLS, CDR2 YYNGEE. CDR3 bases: TGTGCCAGCAGCGTAGGTCTCCAGGGGGTTTACAATGAGCAGTTCTTC. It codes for CASSVGLQGVYNEQFF. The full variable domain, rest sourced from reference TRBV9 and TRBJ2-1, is DSGVTQTPKHLITATGQRVTLRCSPRSGDLSVYWYQQSLDQGLQFLIQYYNGEERAKGNILERFSAQQFPDLHSELNLSSLELGDSALYFCASSVGLQGVYNEQFFGPGTRLTVL.

CDR3 amino acids: CASSPLGQGAYEQYF. The DNA of the CDR3 is TGTGCCAGCTCACCTCTTGGACAGGGGGCCTACGAGCAGTACTTC. The rearrangement links TRBV18 to TRBJ2-5; 10 positions agree with TRBD1. With the DNA end fitting TRBJ2-7 better, the J assignment may be wrong. The germline V gene has CDR1 KGHSH and CDR2 LQKENI. This CDR3 is 15 amino acids long.

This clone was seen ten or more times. CDR3: CASSLAGQDGYEQYF. The CDR3 coding sequence is TGTGCCAGCAGCTTAGCGGGGCAGGATGGGTACGAGCAGTACTTC. This rearrangement joins TRBV7-9 to TRBJ2-7, with a possible D match to TRBD1 (5 bases). Trimming removed 0 bases from V and 4 bases from J, with 13 bases in between. Looked up from germline, CDR1 is SEHNR and CDR2 is FQNEAQ (reference sequence). This CDR3 is built from 15 residues. The variable domain in full, completed from reference TRBV7-9 and TRBJ2-7, reads DTGVSQNPRHKITKRGQNVTFRCDPISEHNRLYWYRQTLGQGPEFLTYFQNEAQLEKSRLLSDRFSAERPKGSFSTLEIQRTEQGDSAMYLCASSLAGQDGYEQYFGPGTRLTVT.

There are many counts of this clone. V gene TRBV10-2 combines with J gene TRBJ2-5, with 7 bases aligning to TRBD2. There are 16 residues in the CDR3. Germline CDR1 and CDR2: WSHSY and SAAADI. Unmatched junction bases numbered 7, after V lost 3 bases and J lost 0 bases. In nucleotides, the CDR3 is TGCGCCAGCAGTGAATCGCTAGCGGAAGACCAAGAGACCCAGTACTTC. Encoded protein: CASSESLAEDQETQYF.

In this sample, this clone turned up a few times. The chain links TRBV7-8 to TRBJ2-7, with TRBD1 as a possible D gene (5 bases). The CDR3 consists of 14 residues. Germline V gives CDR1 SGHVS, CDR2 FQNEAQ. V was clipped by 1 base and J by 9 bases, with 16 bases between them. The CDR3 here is CASSLDPGPVRQYF. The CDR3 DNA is TGTGCCAGCAGCTTAGACCCAGGGCCGGTGAGGCAGTACTTC.

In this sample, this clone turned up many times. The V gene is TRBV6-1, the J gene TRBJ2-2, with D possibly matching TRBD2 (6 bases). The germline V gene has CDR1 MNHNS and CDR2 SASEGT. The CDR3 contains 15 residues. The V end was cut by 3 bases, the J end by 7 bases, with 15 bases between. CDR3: CASSDPGALDGELFF. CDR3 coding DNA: TGTGCCAGCAGTGACCCGGGAGCCCTCGACGGGGAGCTGTTTTTT.

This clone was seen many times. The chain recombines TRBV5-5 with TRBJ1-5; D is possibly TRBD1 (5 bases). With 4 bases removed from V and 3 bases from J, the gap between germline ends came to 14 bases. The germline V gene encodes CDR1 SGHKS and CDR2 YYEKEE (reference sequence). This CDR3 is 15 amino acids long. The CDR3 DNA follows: TGTGCCAGCAGCCCCGTAGGGGCTACCAATCAGCCCCAGCATTTT. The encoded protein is CASSPVGATNQPQHF.

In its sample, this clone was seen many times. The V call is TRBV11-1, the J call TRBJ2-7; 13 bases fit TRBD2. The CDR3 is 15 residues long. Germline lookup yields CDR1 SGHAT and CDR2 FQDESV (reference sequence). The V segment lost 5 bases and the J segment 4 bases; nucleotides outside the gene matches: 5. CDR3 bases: TGTGCCAGCAGCCCTAGGACTAGCGGGAGATACGAGCAGTACTTC. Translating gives CASSPRTSGRYEQYF.

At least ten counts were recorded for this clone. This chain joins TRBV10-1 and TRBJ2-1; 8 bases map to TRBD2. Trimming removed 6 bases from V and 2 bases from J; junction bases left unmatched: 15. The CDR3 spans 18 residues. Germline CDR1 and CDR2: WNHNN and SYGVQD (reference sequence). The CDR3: CASSATPSGRTTYNEQFF. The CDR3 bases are TGCGCCAGCAGCGCAACTCCCAGCGGGAGAACCACCTACAATGAGCAGTTCTTC.

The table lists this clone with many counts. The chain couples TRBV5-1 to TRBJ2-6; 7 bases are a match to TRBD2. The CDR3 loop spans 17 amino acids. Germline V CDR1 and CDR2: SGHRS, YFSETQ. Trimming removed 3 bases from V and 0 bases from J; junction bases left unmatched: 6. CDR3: CASSWGEGNSGANVLTF. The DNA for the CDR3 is TGCGCCAGCAGCTGGGGGGAGGGCAACTCTGGGGCCAACGTCCTGACTTTC.

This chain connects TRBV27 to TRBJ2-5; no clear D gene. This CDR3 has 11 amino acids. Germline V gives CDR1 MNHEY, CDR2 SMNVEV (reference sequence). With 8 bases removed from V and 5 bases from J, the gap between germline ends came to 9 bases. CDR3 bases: TGTGCCAGCCCCGCTCGGGAGACCCAGTACTTC. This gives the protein CASPARETQYF.

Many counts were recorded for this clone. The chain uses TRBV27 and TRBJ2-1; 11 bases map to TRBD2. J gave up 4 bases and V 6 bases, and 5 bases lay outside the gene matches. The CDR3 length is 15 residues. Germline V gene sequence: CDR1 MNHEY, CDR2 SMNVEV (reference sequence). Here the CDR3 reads CASSSLAGGYNEQFF. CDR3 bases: TGTGCCAGCAGCAGCCTAGCGGGAGGATACAATGAGCAGTTCTTC.

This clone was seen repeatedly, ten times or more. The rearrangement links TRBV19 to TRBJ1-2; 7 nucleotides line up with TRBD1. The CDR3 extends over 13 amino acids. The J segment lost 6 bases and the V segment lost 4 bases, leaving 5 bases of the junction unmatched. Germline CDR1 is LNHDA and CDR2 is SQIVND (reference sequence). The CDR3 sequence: CASSTGTVNGYTF. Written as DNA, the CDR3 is TGTGCCAGTAGTACAGGGACAGTCAATGGCTACACCTTC.

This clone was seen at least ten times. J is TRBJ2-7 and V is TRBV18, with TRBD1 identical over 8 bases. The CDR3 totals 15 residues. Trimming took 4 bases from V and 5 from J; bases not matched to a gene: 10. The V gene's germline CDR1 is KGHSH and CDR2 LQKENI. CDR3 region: CASSRAQGELNEQYF. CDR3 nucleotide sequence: TGTGCCAGCTCACGCGCACAGGGGGAACTCAACGAGCAGTACTTC.